The entry that follows covers one T cell receptor beta chain sequence. Antigen unknown. CDR3 length: 12 amino acids. Germline assignment: CDR1 LNHDA and CDR2 SQIVND (reference sequence). V was pared by 6 bases and J by 2 bases, with 4 bases between. CD8+ and CD4+ T cells taken from blood had their TCR beta sequenced. Both CD4+ and CD8+ T cells were negatively isolated, and TEMRA cells underwent FACS enrichment. This record belongs to a study of CD8 T cells in Susac syndrome. Study-level points and caveats: The TCR sequencing and HLA analysis in the study involved a relatively small number of individuals, as the study acknowledged.

Reverse transcription used about 0.45 to 1 ug RNA and random hexamers. The method of amplification for TCR beta CDR3 was immunoSEQ multiplex PCR, covering 54 Vbeta and 13 Jbeta. Via MiXCR, TCRdb re-called the immunoSEQ multiplex PCR reads, giving one row per CDR3 protein. The sample holds about 130,000 distinct CDR3 sequences, under 95% seen once. Sequencing input: CD8+ T cells from PBMCs. The chain has TRBV19 and TRBJ1-4; D remains ambiguous. The sequence derives from a human donor with multiple sclerosis. CDR3 loop: CASRMTNEKLFF. In DNA form, the CDR3 reads TGTGCCAGTAGGATGACTAATGAAAAACTGTTTTTT.